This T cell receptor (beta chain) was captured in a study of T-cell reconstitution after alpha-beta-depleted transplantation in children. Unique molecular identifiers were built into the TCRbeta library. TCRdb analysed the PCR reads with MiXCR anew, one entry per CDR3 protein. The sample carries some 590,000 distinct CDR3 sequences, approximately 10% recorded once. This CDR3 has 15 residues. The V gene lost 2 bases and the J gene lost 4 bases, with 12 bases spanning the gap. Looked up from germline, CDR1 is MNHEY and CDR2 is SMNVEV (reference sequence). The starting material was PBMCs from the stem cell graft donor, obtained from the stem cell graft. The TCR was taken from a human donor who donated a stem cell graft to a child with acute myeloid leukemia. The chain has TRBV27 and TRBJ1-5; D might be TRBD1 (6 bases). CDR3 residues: CASSLIGGRNQPQHF. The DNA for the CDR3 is TGTGCCAGCAGTTTAATCGGGGGGCGGAATCAGCCCCAGCATTTT.